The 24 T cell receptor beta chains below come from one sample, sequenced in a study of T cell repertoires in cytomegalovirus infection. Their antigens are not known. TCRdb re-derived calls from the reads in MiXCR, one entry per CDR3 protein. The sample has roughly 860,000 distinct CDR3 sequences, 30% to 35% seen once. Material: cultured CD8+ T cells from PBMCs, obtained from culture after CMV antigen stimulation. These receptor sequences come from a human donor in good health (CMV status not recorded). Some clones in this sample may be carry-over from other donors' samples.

In DNA form, the CDR3 reads TGTGCCAGTAGTCTGACCGGGACAGGGTCCAATGAGCAGTTCTTC. Its protein product is CASSLTGTGSNEQFF. The V call is TRBV19, the J call TRBJ2-1; 9 positions agree with TRBD1. From germline, CDR1 is LNHDA and CDR2 SQIVND (reference sequence). Trimming removed 5 bases from V and 6 bases from J; junction bases left unmatched: 8. CDR3 length: 15 residues.

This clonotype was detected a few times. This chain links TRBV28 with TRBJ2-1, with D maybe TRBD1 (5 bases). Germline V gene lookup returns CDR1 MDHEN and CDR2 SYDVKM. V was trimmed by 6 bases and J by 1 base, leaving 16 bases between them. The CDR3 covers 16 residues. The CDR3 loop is CASSTLRQGSYNEQFF. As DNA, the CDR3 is TGTGCCAGCAGCACATTAAGGCAGGGTTCCTACAATGAGCAGTTCTTC.

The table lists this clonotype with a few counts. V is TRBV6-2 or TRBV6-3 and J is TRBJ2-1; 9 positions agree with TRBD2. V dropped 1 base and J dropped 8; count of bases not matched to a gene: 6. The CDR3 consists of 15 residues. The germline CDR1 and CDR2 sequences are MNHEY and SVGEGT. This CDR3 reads CASSYWRGGFYEQFF. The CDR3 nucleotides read TGTGCCAGCAGTTACTGGCGGGGGGGCTTTTATGAGCAGTTCTTC.

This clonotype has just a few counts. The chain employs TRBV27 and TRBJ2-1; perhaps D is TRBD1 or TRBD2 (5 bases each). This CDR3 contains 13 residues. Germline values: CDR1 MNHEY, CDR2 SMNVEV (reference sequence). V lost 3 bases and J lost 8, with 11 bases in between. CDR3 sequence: CASSFIRDHEQFF. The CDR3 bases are TGTGCCAGCAGTTTTATCAGGGACCATGAGCAGTTCTTC.

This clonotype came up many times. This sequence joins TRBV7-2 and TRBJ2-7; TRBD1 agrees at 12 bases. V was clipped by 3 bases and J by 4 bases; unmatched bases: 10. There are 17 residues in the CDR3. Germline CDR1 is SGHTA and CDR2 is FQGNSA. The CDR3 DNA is TGTGCCAGCAGCTTCGAATTCTGGGGACAGGGGGCTTACGAGCAGTACTTC. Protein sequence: CASSFEFWGQGAYEQYF.

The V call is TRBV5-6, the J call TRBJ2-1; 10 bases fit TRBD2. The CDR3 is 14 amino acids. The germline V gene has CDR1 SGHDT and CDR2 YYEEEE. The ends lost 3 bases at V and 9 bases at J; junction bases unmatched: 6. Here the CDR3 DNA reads TGTGCCAGCAGCTCTGGGACTAGCGCGAGTGAGCAGTTCTTC. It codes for CASSSGTSASEQFF.

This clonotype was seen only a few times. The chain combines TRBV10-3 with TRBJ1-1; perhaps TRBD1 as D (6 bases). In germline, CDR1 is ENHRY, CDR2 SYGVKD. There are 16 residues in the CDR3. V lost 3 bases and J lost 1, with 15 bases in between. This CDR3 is CAISDRDRSWNTEAFF. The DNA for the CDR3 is TGTGCCATCAGTGACAGAGACAGGTCATGGAACACTGAAGCTTTCTTT.

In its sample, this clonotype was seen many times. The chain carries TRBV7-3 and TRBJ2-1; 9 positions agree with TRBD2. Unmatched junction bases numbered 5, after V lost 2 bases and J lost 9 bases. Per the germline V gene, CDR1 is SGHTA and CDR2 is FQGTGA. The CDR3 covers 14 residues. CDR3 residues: CASSLGLAGSEQFF. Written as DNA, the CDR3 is TGTGCCAGCAGCTTAGGTCTAGCGGGGAGTGAGCAGTTCTTC.

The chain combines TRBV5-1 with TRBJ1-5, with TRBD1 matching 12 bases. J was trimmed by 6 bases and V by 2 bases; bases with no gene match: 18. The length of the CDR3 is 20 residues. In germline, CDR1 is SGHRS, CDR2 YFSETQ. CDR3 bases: TGCGCCAGCAGCTTCCATCGGGACAGGGGGCTTGTTAGTCTGCGTCAGCCCCAGCATTTT. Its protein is CASSFHRDRGLVSLRQPQHF.

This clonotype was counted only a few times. CDR3 nucleotide sequence: TGTGCCAGCAGTTACAGGCCCCGGGGGGAGCAGTACGTC. Translated, it gives CASSYRPRGEQYV. The gene calls are TRBV6-2 or TRBV6-3 and TRBJ2-7, with TRBD2 as a possible D gene (6 bases). This CDR3 is 13 amino acids long. Germline lookup yields CDR1 MNHEY and CDR2 SVGEGT. Trimming removed 2 bases from V and 7 bases from J, with 12 bases in between.

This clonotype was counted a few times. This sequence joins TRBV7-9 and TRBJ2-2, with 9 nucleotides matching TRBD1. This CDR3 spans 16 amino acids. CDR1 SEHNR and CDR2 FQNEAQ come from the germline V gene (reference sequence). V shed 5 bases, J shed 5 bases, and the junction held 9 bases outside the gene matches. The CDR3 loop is CASSPTGTGKTGELFF. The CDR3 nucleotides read TGTGCCAGCAGCCCGACCGGGACAGGGAAAACCGGGGAGCTGTTTTTT.

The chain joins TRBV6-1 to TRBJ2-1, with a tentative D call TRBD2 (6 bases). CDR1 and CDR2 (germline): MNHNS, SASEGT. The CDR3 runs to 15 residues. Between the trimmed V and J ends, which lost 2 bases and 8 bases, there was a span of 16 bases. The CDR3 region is CASSEFTGGEDEQFF. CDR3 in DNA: TGTGCCAGCAGTGAATTTACCGGAGGGGAGGATGAGCAGTTCTTC.

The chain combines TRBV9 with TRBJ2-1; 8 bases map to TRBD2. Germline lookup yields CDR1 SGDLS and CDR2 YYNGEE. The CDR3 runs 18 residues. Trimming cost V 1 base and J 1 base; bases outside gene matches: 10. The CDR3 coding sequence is TGTGCCAGCAGCGTATCAAAAAATAGCGGGGAATCCTACAATGAGCAGTTCTTC. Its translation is CASSVSKNSGESYNEQFF.

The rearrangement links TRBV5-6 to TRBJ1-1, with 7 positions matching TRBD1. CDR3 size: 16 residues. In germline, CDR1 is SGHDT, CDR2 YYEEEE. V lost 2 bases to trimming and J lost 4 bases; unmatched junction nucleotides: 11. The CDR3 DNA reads TGTGCCAGCAGCTTAGGACAGGCCTTTGCGGCCACTGAAGCTTTCTTT. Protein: CASSLGQAFAATEAFF.

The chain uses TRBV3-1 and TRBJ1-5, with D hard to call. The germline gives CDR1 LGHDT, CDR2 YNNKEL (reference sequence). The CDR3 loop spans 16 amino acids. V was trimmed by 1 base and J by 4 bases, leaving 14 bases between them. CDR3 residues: CASSQAFSEGNQPQHF. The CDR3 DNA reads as TGTGCCAGCAGCCAAGCGTTCTCGGAGGGTAATCAGCCCCAGCATTTT.

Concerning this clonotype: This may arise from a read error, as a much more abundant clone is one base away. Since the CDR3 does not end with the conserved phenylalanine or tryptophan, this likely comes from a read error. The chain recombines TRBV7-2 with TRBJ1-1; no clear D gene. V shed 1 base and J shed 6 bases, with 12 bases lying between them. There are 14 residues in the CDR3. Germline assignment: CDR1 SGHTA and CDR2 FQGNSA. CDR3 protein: CASSLVSTSAEAFL. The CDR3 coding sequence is TGTGCCAGCAGCTTAGTCTCCACGTCGGCTGAAGCTTTCTTA.

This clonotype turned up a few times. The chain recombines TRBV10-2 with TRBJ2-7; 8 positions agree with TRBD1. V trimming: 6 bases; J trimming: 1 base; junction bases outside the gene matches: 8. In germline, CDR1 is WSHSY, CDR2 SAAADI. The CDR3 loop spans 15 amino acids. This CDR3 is CASSRGQALSYEQYF. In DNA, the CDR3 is TGCGCCAGCAGCCGGGGACAGGCACTTTCCTACGAGCAGTACTTC.

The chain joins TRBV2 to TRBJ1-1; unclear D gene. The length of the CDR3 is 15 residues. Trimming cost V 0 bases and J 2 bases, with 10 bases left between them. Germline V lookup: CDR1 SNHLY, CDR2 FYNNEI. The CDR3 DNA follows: TGTGCCAGCAGTGAAGCGCTTCAGGCCAACACTGAAGCTTTCTTT. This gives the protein CASSEALQANTEAFF.

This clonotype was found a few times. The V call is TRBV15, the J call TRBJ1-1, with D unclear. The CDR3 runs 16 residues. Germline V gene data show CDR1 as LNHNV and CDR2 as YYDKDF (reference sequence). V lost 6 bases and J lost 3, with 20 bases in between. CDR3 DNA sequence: TGTGCCACCAGGTCGACCTATCGTAGAACGGACACTGAAGCTTTCTTT. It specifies CATRSTYRRTDTEAFF.

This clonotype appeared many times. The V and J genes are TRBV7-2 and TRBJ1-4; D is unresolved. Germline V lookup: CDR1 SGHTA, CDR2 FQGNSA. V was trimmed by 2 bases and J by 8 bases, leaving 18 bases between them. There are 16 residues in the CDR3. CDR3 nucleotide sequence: TGTGCCAGCAGCTTAAGCCCCGACTCCGAAGGGGAAAAACTGTTTTTT. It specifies CASSLSPDSEGEKLFF.

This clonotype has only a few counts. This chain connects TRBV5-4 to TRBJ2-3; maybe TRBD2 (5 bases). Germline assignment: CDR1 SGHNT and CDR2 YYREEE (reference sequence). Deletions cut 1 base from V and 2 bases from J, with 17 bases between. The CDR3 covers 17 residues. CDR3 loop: CASSLSPLPGITDTQYF. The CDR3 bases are TGTGCCAGCAGCTTGTCCCCTTTACCCGGGATCACAGATACGCAGTATTTT.

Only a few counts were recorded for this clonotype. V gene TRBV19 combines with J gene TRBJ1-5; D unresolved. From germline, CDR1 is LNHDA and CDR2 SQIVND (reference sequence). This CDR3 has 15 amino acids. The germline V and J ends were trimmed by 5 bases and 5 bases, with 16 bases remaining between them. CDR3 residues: CASSFQDEDDQPQHF. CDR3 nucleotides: TGTGCCAGTAGTTTCCAGGATGAGGACGATCAGCCCCAGCATTTT.

The CDR3 nucleotides read TGTGCCAGCAGTTGGGGCAGGGGTGGCACTGAAGCTTTCTTT. This gives the protein CASSWGRGGTEAFF. The chain joins TRBV12-3 or TRBV12-4 to TRBJ1-1, with D perhaps matching TRBD1 (6 bases). Trimming stripped 4 bases from V and 4 bases from J, with 13 bases between. This CDR3 has 14 amino acids.

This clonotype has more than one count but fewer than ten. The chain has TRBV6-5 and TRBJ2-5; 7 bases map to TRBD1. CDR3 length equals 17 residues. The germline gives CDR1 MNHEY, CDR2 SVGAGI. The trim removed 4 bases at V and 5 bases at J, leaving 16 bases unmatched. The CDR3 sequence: CASSSQPMTGRGETQYF. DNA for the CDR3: TGTGCCAGCAGTTCCCAACCAATGACAGGGAGAGGGGAGACCCAGTACTTC.